This is a list of T cell receptor beta chains from one sample in a study of T cell responses to AZD1222 COVID-19 vaccine. Produced via immunoSEQ multiplex PCR; TCRdb's table is partial and in-frame only. The table has some 100,000 clones, around 84% seen once. This specimen was peripheral blood, taken on day 0 of AZD1222 vaccination. The receptor set was obtained from an adult in good health. CDR3s leave out the opening cysteine and the closing phenylalanine or tryptophan.

v_gene	j_gene	CDR3aa
TRBV6-5	TRBJ1-1	VSSRFGGNTEAF
TRBV5-1	TRBJ1-6	ASSWLDELSPLH
TRBV11-2	TRBJ2-1	ASSSPGQSFYNEQF
TRBV2	TRBJ1-2	ASSAQQGNYGYT
TRBV6-5	TRBJ1-2	ASRDGQGNYGYT
TRBV18	TRBJ1-2	ASRPTGGYYGYT
TRBV5-4	TRBJ1-1	ASSFGEKDTEAF
TRBV5-3	TRBJ1-5	ARSIYSNQPQH
TRBV11-2	TRBJ2-7	ASSKPLAYEQY
TRBV19	TRBJ1-2	ASTLNRNNYGYT
TRBV7-8	TRBJ1-1	ASSPIGENTEAF
TRBV24-1	TRBJ1-5	ATSDAQGLDQPQH
TRBV6-5	TRBJ2-1	ASSSPRGGAWNEQF
TRBV19	TRBJ1-5	ASSIYRGSSQPQH
TRBV5-1	TRBJ2-3	ASSLTAGTGGTDTQY
TRBV7-2	TRBJ2-3	ASSLEGASGGTDTQY
TRBV6-2/TRBV6-3	TRBJ1-5	ASSRSQGDFQPQH
TRBV5-4	TRBJ2-1	ASMTPGLAGAEGSYNEQF
TRBV2	TRBJ2-7	ASSPRLAYEQY
TRBV3-1/TRBV3-2	TRBJ2-4	ASSRGQGKNIQY
TRBV7-2	TRBJ1-2	ASSLGQATGGGYT
TRBV19	TRBJ1-3	ASSMELSSGNTIY
TRBV7-2	TRBJ1-4	ASSPPGEKLF
TRBV19	TRBJ2-1	ASSESSYNEQF
TRBV5-1	TRBJ2-2	ASSPDSGFGELF
TRBV5-1	TRBJ1-1	ASSADISLNAF
TRBV5-1	TRBJ1-4	ASSLGGVTNEKLF
TRBV5-5	TRBJ2-3	ASSLGGQGDTQY
TRBV19	TRBJ1-1	ASSTGQGRINTEAF
TRBV6-6	TRBJ2-7	ASSYDGQGPYEQY
TRBV5-1	TRBJ2-5	ASSLAGRGETQY
TRBV15	TRBJ1-4	ATRGDSNEKLF
TRBV11-2	TRBJ2-5	ASSFPSGSGETQY
TRBV9	TRBJ2-1	ASSVGSGRAYNEQF
TRBV13	TRBJ2-1	ASSLRIRGNEQF
TRBV12-3/TRBV12-4	TRBJ2-7	ASSLLVAGGLY
TRBV29-1	TRBJ1-5	SARTGDQPQH
TRBV11-2	TRBJ2-7	ASSALGGLSYEQY
TRBV5-1	TRBJ2-5	ASSWGLAASQETQY
TRBV30	TRBJ1-6	AWKGDYNSPLH
TRBV30	TRBJ2-3	ACSDGRTDTQY
TRBV6-9	TRBJ2-2	ASPPSGAGGTGELF
TRBV18	TRBJ2-2	ASSPVGTPINTGELF
TRBV5-6	TRBJ2-2	ASSLGLAGTGELF
TRBV6-6	TRBJ2-5	ASSRGLAGETQY
TRBV30	TRBJ1-2	AWSAGTPSGYGYT
TRBV6-1	TRBJ1-3	ASSEFGRDTIY
TRBV3-1/TRBV3-2	TRBJ1-4	ASSQKHRGGEKLF
TRBV30	TRBJ2-3	AWSGLRAGQVSGTDTQY
TRBV9	TRBJ2-7	ASSVALEWPEGEQY
TRBV20-1	TRBJ1-6	SASTGSAGINSPLH
TRBV2	TRBJ2-7	ASSTGLARTYEQY
TRBV24-1	TRBJ2-3	ATSDPGLAGDTDTQY
TRBV5-5	TRBJ2-2	ASSRLTTTGELF